This T cell receptor beta chain was captured in a study of T cell clonality in common variable immunodeficiency. Study-wide results and limits: CVID patient heterogeneity limited repertoire-clinical complication correlations. Fewer deletions and N-nucleotide insertions were reportedly seen in common variable immunodeficiency TCR beta sequences.

Blood samples were heparinized, roughly 4.5 to 8.5 ml per donor. Only in-frame clones appear in the TCRdb table, and some are missing; sequencing was by immunoSEQ multiplex PCR. Singletons are absent from the sample, which has about 44,000 clones. This clone was seen many times. Its matching antigen is unknown. The read comes to an end 3 residues before the CDR3 does, leaving the germline J gene to fill in the end. The V gene's germline CDR1 is LGHNA and CDR2 YNFKEQ. This CDR3 has 17 residues. V dropped 3 bases and J dropped 4; count of bases not matched to a gene: 9. The specimen was peripheral blood mononuclear cells. V and J are TRBV4-2 and TRBJ1-2; 12 bases align to TRBD1. The clonotype originates from a person aged 18 to 75 in good health. CDR3 region: CASSQGQGAISTYGYTF. The CDR3 bases that were read are TGTGCCAGCAGCCAGGGACAGGGGGCAATATCAACCTATGGC.